Below are 25 T cell receptor beta chains sequenced from a single sample in a study of shared clonotypes between healthy human individuals. The repertoire was sequenced with immunoSEQ multiplex PCR; TCRdb's copy has only in-frame clones and lacks some. Among about 680,000 clones listed, less than 80% were seen once. The sequenced sample consisted of memory CD4+ T cells sorted from blood. Specified subset: CD45RA-negative fraction. Source of these receptors: a woman under 40 in good health.

This chain uses TRBV6-5 with TRBJ2-1, with D perhaps matching TRBD2 (6 bases). CDR3 length equals 14 residues. V dropped 8 bases and J dropped 4 bases, with 15 bases sitting between them. The germline V gene has CDR1 MNHEY and CDR2 SVGAGI. The CDR3 here is CASGGGAKYNEQFF. The CDR3, as DNA: TGTGCCAGCGGGGGAGGAGCGAAGTACAATGAGCAGTTCTTC.

J is TRBJ1-1 and V is TRBV6-6, with D perhaps TRBD1 (6 bases). This CDR3 has 13 amino acids. Germline CDR1 MNHNY, CDR2 SVGAGI (reference sequence). V was cut by 2 bases and J by 5 bases, with 9 bases left in between. The CDR3 spells CASSYTGRTEAFF. The CDR3 DNA is TGTGCCAGCAGTTACACAGGGAGGACTGAAGCTTTCTTT.

This chain joins TRBV6-5 and TRBJ2-1; TRBD1 matches 7 bases. Trimming took 6 bases from V and 6 from J; bases not matched to a gene: 11. The germline V gene encodes CDR1 MNHEY and CDR2 SVGAGI. CDR3 length: 15 amino acids. In DNA, the CDR3 is TGTGCCAGCAGAAACCAGGGGGTAATGGGCAATGAGCAGTTCTTC. This codes for CASRNQGVMGNEQFF.

The chain recombines TRBV6-5 with TRBJ2-1, with D possibly matching TRBD2 (5 bases). The germline V gene encodes CDR1 MNHEY and CDR2 SVGAGI. V shed 5 bases and J shed 8 bases, with 16 bases lying between them. The CDR3 covers 14 residues. The CDR3 reads CASSHPLEGDEQFF. CDR3 DNA: TGTGCCAGCAGTCACCCTCTAGAGGGCGATGAGCAGTTCTTC.

This clone was seen once. The chain has TRBV7-2 and TRBJ2-3, with no clear D. Trimming removed 4 bases from V and 5 bases from J, with 7 bases in between. CDR1 is SGHTA, CDR2 FQGNSA, per germline. The CDR3 has 12 amino acids. The DNA of the CDR3 is TGTGCCAGCAGCTCGGCTGGAGATACGCAGTATTTT. Its protein product is CASSSAGDTQYF. The complete variable domain, with remaining parts taken from reference TRBV7-2 and TRBJ2-3, reads GAGVSQSPSNKVTEKGKDVELRCDPISGHTALYWYRQSLGQGLEFLIYFQGNSAPDKSGLPSDRFSAERTGGSVSTLTIQRTQQEDSAVYLCASSSAGDTQYFGPGTRLTVL.

V gene TRBV30 combines with J gene TRBJ1-2; possible D gene TRBD1, 6 bases. The V gene lost 7 bases and the J gene lost 2 bases, with 8 bases spanning the gap. The CDR3 spans 11 residues. Germline CDR1 reads GTSNPN; CDR2 reads SVGIG (reference sequence). The CDR3 sequence is CASQGNYGYTF. In DNA, the CDR3 is TGTGCCTCTCAGGGGAACTATGGCTACACCTTC.

The chain employs TRBV6-6 and TRBJ1-1, with D perhaps matching TRBD1 (5 bases). This CDR3 is built from 13 residues. The V end was cut by 9 bases, the J end by 4 bases, with 15 bases between. The germline V gene has CDR1 MNHNY and CDR2 SVGAGI (reference sequence). The CDR3 protein is CASGGLKSTEAFF. The DNA for the CDR3 is TGTGCCAGTGGGGGATTGAAGTCCACTGAAGCTTTCTTT.

The chain couples TRBV6-1 to TRBJ1-2; TRBD1 matches 7 bases. Trimming took 0 bases from V and 4 from J; bases not matched to a gene: 5. CDR1 is MNHNS, CDR2 SASEGT, per germline. The CDR3 spans 15 residues. The CDR3 loop is CASSEALDRVYGYTF. CDR3 sequence (DNA): TGTGCCAGCAGTGAAGCCCTCGACAGGGTCTATGGCTACACCTTC.

The chain recombines TRBV6-1 with TRBJ2-7; D is possibly TRBD2 (7 bases). The CDR3 has 17 amino acids. Germline values: CDR1 MNHNS, CDR2 SASEGT. V lost 4 bases and J 4 bases, leaving 23 bases between the germline ends. The CDR3 DNA reads TGTGCCAGCAGTGGGTCCCTAGGGGGGGTTGGTGTTTACGAGCAGTACTTC. Protein sequence: CASSGSLGGVGVYEQYF.

The rearrangement links TRBV7-2 to TRBJ2-7; 9 bases align to TRBD2. Trimming took 5 bases from V and 3 from J; bases not matched to a gene: 8. The CDR3 sequence is 15 residues long. Germline values: CDR1 SGHTA, CDR2 FQGNSA. CDR3 sequence: CASSAPGLADYEQYF. The CDR3 nucleotides are TGTGCCAGCAGCGCACCGGGACTAGCAGACTACGAGCAGTACTTC.

The V call is TRBV27, the J call TRBJ1-5; weak D call: TRBD1 (6 bases). V was clipped by 3 bases and J by 2 bases, with 11 bases between them. Germline V lookup: CDR1 MNHEY, CDR2 SMNVEV (reference sequence). CDR3 length equals 15 residues. CDR3 in amino acids: CASSFAGARNQPQHF. As DNA, the CDR3 is TGTGCCAGCAGTTTCGCGGGGGCGCGCAATCAGCCCCAGCATTTT.

This chain uses TRBV21-1 with TRBJ2-7; TRBD2, the table's D call, was not compared with the DNA. TRBV21-1 is described as a pseudogene. This CDR3 comprises 9 residues. The CDR3 sequence: CASELTSGV. The CDR3 region has the DNA TGTGCCAGCGAGCTTACTAGCGGGGTC.

The chain employs TRBV5-6 and TRBJ2-7; D gene uncertain. CDR1 is SGHDT and CDR2 is YYEEEE in the germline V gene. The CDR3 extends over 12 amino acids. This CDR3 is CAPDFFTYEQYF. The CDR3, as DNA: TGTGCTCCAGACTTCTTTACCTACGAGCAGTACTTC. Full variable domain (outside the CDR3, taken from reference TRBV5-6 and TRBJ2-7): DAGVTQSPTHLIKTRGQQVTLRCSPKSGHDTVSWYQQALGQGPQFIFQYYEEEERQRGNFPDRFSGHQFPNYSSELNVNALLLGDSALYLCAPDFFTYEQYFGPGTRLTVT.

This clone was detected only once. The rearrangement uses TRBV25-1 and TRBJ2-3; 8 bases are a match to TRBD2. CDR1 is MGHDK, CDR2 SYGVNS, per germline. The CDR3 contains 14 residues. The V segment lost 2 bases and the J segment 10 bases; nucleotides outside the gene matches: 8. The CDR3: CASSEEREGPAQYF. The CDR3, as DNA: TGTGCCAGCAGTGAAGAACGGGAGGGCCCCGCGCAGTATTTT. The variable domain in full, with the rest retrieved from reference TRBV25-1 and TRBJ2-3, is EADIYQTPRYLVIGTGKKITLECSQTMGHDKMYWYQQDPGMELHLIHYSYGVNSTEKGDLSSESTVSRIRTEHFPLTLESARPSHTSQYLCASSEEREGPAQYFGPGTRLTVL.

The chain uses TRBV5-1 and TRBJ2-1; TRBD2 matches at 14 bases. There are 14 residues in the CDR3. CDR1 and CDR2 (germline): SGHRS, YFSETQ. V was pared by 6 bases and J by 12 bases, with 8 bases of the junction left unmatched. CDR3 sequence (DNA): TGCGCCAGCACACCCGGGACTAGCGGGAGTTGGCAGTTCTTC. This sequence encodes CASTPGTSGSWQFF.

This clone was picked up a small number of times. The V and J genes are TRBV12-1 and TRBJ2-5; the table gives TRBD2 as D, unverified against the DNA. TRBV12-1 is flagged as a pseudogene. The length of the CDR3 is 16 residues. DNA of the CDR3: TGTGCCAGCAGCTTTGCGCGGGTCGGCGTCTTGGAGACCCAGTACTTC. Translated: CASSFARVGVLETQYF.

The chain links TRBV2 to TRBJ2-2, with D perhaps matching TRBD2 (7 bases). From germline, CDR1 is SNHLY and CDR2 FYNNEI. V was trimmed by 7 bases and J by 4 bases, leaving 19 bases between them. The CDR3 spans 16 residues. The CDR3: CASTTTGGQITGELFF. CDR3 in DNA: TGTGCCAGCACCACGACCGGGGGGCAAATCACCGGGGAGCTGTTTTTT.

The chain employs TRBV6-5 and TRBJ1-2; D remains ambiguous. V lost 4 bases and J lost 1, with 13 bases in between. The CDR3 runs 15 residues. CDR1 MNHEY and CDR2 SVGAGI come from the germline V gene. The CDR3 coding sequence is TGTGCCAGCAGTTCACTCCCTCGGGGTAACTATGGCTACACCTTC. The encoded protein is CASSSLPRGNYGYTF.

To note about this clone: The same CDR3 can be traced to other DNA sequences in this sample. This rearrangement joins TRBV7-2 to TRBJ2-5; D remains ambiguous. The CDR3 spans 12 residues. V lost 6 bases, J lost 2 bases, and 7 bases lay in between. Per the germline V gene, CDR1 is SGHTA and CDR2 is FQGNSA. Written as DNA, the CDR3 is TGTGCCAGCAGTTTCAGGCAAGAGACCCAGTACTTC. This gives the protein CASSFRQETQYF.

In nucleotides, the CDR3 is TGTGCCAGCGTAAAAAGGGTGGACAGTATTGGCTACACCTTC. Encoded protein: CASVKRVDSIGYTF. The gene calls are TRBV28 and TRBJ1-2; TRBD1 is a possible D gene (6 bases). Germline assignment: CDR1 MDHEN and CDR2 SYDVKM. V was shortened by 8 bases and J by 7 bases, with 20 bases between the two germline ends. This CDR3 contains 14 residues.

To note about this clone: This sample also contains other DNA sequences that code for the same CDR3. This chain joins TRBV28 and TRBJ2-5, with 8 bases lining up with TRBD1. Trimming removed 6 bases from V and 3 bases from J; junction bases left unmatched: 3. CDR3 length: 13 amino acids. Per the germline V gene, CDR1 is MDHEN and CDR2 is SYDVKM. The CDR3 reads CASSLGQEETQYF. CDR3 DNA: TGTGCCAGCAGCCTGGGACAGGAAGAGACCCAGTACTTC. Based on the CDR3 plus reference TRBV28 and TRBJ2-5, the full variable domain is DVKVTQSSRYLVKRTGEKVFLECVQDMDHENMFWYRQDPGLGLRLIYFSYDVKMKEKGDIPEGYSVSREKKERFSLILESASTNQTSMYLCASSLGQEETQYFGPGTRLLVL.

The chain combines TRBV4-1 with TRBJ1-2, with D hard to call. The CDR3 totals 17 residues. V dropped 2 bases and J dropped 8 bases, with 24 bases sitting between them. Germline V CDR1 and CDR2: MGHRA, YSYEKL. CDR3 bases: TGCGCCAGCAGCCAACCCAAAAACCGGGCCGCGTTGCGGGGCTACACCTTC. It encodes CASSQPKNRAALRGYTF.

The chain carries TRBV2 and TRBJ1-2; no definite D call. V was trimmed by 5 bases and J by 2 bases, leaving 6 bases between them. The CDR3 extends over 12 amino acids. From germline, CDR1 is SNHLY and CDR2 FYNNEI. Here the CDR3 DNA reads TGTGCCAGCAGTCAATCGAACTATGGCTACACCTTC. Translated: CASSQSNYGYTF.

The rearrangement links TRBV7-2 to TRBJ1-1, with a possible D match to TRBD1 (6 bases). Trimming left V 2 bases short and J 6 bases short, with 13 bases between. The CDR3 is 14 amino acids. Germline CDR1 and CDR2: SGHTA and FQGNSA. The CDR3 spells CASSLRVGGAEAFF. DNA of the CDR3: TGTGCCAGCAGCTTACGGGTCGGGGGCGCTGAAGCTTTCTTT.

V usage is TRBV6-6 and J usage is TRBJ2-1, with D tentatively TRBD1 (6 bases). Germline assignment: CDR1 MNHNY and CDR2 SVGAGI (reference sequence). V lost 6 bases and J 0 bases, leaving 12 bases between the germline ends. This CDR3 spans 15 amino acids. The chain's CDR3 is CASSPRGSSYNEQFF. In DNA form, the CDR3 reads TGTGCCAGCAGCCCCAGGGGCAGCTCCTACAATGAGCAGTTCTTC.